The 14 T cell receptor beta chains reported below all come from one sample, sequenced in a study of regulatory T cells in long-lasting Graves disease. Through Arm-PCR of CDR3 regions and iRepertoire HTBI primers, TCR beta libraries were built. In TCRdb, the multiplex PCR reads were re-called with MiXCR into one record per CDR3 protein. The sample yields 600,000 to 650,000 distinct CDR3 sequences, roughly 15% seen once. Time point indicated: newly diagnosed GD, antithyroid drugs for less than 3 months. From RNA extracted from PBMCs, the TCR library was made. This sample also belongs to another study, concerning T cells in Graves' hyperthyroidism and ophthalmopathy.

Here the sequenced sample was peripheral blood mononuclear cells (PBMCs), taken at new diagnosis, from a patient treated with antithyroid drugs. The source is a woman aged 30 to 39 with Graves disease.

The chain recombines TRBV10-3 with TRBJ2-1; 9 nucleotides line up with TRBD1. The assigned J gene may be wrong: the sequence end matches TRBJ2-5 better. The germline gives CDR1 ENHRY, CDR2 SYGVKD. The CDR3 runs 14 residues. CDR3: CASSYGTGRETQYF. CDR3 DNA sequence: TGTGCCAGCAGCTACGGGACAGGGCGAGAGACCCAGTACTTC.

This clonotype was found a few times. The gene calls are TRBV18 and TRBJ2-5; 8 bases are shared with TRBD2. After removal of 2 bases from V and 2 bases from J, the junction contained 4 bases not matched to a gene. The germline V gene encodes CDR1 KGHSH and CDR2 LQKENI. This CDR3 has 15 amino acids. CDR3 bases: TGTGCCAGCTCACCAGTCCCGGGAGGGCAAGAGACCCAGTACTTC. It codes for CASSPVPGGQETQYF.

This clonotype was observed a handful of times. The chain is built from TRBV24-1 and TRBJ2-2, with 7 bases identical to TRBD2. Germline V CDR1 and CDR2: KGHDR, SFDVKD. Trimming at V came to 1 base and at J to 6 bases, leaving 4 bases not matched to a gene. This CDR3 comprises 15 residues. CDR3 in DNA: TGTGCCACCAGTGATTTCGGGAGCGGGGCCGGGGAGCTGTTTTTT. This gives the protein CATSDFGSGAGELFF.

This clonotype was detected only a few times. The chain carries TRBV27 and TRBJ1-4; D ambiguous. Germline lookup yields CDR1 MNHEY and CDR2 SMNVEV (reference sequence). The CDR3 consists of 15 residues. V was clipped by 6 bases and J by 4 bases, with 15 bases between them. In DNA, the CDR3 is TGTGCCAGCAGGTTTGGCACAATTAGTAATGAAAAACTGTTTTTT. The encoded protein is CASRFGTISNEKLFF.

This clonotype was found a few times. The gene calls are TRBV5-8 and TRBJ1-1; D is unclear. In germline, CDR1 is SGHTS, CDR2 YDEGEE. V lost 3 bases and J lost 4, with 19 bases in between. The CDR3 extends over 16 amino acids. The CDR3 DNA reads TGTGCCAGCAGCTCGAGGGCGGGTAGCTTTTCCACTGAAGCTTTCTTT. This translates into CASSSRAGSFSTEAFF.

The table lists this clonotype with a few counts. As DNA, the CDR3 is TGTGCCTGGTCGGGGGGCTATAACGCTGAAGCTTTCTTT. Translated, it gives CAWSGGYNAEAFF. This chain links TRBV30 with TRBJ1-1; perhaps TRBD1 as D (6 bases). Looked up from germline, CDR1 is GTSNPN and CDR2 is SVGIG (reference sequence). The CDR3 covers 13 residues. V shed 5 bases and J shed 6 bases, with 16 bases lying between them. Complete variable domain (other parts from reference TRBV30 and TRBJ1-1): SQTIHQWPATLVQPVGSPLSLECTVEGTSNPNLYWYRQAAGRGLQLLFYSVGIGQISSEVPQNLSASRPQDRQFILSSKKLLLSDSGFYLCAWSGGYNAEAFFGQGTRLTVV.

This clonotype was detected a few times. The CDR3 loop reads CASSSWTGINSPLHF. For the CDR3, the DNA is TGTGCCAGCAGCTCATGGACGGGGATTAATTCACCCCTCCACTTT. The V gene is TRBV7-2, the J gene TRBJ1-6; D ambiguous. CDR1 and CDR2 (germline): SGHTA, FQGNSA. Trimming took off 4 bases at V and 6 bases at J, with 13 bases between the two ends. The length of the CDR3 is 15 residues.

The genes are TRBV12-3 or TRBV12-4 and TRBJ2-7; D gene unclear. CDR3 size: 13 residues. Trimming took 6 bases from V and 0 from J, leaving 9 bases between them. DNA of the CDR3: TGTGCCAGCAGCTCCCTAAGCTCCTACGAGCAGTACTTC. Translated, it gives CASSSLSSYEQYF.

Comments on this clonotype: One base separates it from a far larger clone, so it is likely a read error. Here the CDR3 DNA reads TGTGCCAGCAGGGCAAGCTCCTACAATGAGCAGTACTTC. Translated, it gives CASRASSYNEQYF. The chain joins TRBV6-2 or TRBV6-3 to TRBJ2-5; D gene uncertain. Germline lookup yields CDR1 MNHEY and CDR2 SVGEGT. The CDR3 runs to 13 residues. V was trimmed by 6 bases and J by 11 bases, leaving 19 bases between them.

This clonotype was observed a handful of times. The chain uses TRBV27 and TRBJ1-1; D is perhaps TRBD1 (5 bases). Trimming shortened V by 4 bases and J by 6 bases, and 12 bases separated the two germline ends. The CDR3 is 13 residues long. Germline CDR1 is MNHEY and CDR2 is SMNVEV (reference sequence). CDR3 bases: TGTGCCAGCAGTTCATTCCGGGACTCTGAAGCTTTCTTT. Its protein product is CASSSFRDSEAFF.

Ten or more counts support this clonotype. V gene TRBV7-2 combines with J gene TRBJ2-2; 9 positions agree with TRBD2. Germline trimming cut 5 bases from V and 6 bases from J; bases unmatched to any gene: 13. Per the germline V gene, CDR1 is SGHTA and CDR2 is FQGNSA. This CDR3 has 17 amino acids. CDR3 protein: CASSAQGGLASSGELFF. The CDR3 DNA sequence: TGTGCCAGCAGCGCCCAAGGTGGACTAGCGTCATCCGGGGAGCTGTTTTTT.

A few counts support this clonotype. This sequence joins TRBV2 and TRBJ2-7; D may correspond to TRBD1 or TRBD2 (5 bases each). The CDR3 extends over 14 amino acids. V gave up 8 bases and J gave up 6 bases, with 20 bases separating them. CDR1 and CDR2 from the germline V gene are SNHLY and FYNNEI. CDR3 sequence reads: CASYQTLGTREQYF. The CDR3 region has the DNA TGTGCCAGCTACCAGACTCTGGGGACGCGCGAGCAGTACTTC. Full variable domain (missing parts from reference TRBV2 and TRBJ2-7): EPEVTQTPSHQVTQMGQEVILRCVPISNHLYFYWYRQILGQKVEFLVSFYNNEISEKSEIFDDQFSVERPDGSNFTLKIRSTKLEDSAMYFCASYQTLGTREQYFGPGTRLTVT.

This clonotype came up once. CDR3 DNA: TGTGCCAGCAGTCCACTCTCGGGGGACGAGCAGTACTTC. Translated: CASSPLSGDEQYF. The chain couples TRBV28 to TRBJ2-7; tentatively, D is TRBD2 (6 bases). Germline-derived CDR1 and CDR2 are MDHEN and SYDVKM. The CDR3 is made up of 13 amino acids. The ends were cut back, 5 bases at V and 5 bases at J, with 13 bases in the middle.

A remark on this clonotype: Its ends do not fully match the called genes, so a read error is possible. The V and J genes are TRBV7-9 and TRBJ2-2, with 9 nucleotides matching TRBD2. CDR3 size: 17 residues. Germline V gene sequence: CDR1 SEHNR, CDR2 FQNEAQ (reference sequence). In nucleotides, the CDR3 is TGCGCCAGCAGCCAAGGGGAAGCGGGAGGAGGCACCGGGGAGCTGTTTTTT. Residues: CASSQGEAGGGTGELFF.